What follows describes a single TCR beta chain. Its antigen remains unidentified. With a J-beta primer mix and a sample-barcoded 5' primer, a second PCR ran 7 to 11 cycles. Researchers report that a template-switch adaptor with 12 random nucleotides tagged each cDNA molecule. Every sample gave at least 2.5 million paired-end reads containing CDR3. Each CDR3 protein is one row after TCRdb ran MiXCR on the 5' RACE reads. The sample has approximately 800,000 distinct CDR3 sequences; 53% are singletons. These data originate in a study of blood T cells in healthy people across ages. Study findings and constraints: Diversity estimated from one million T cells was considered an underestimate.

Germline-derived CDR1 and CDR2 are ENHRY and SYGVKD. V gave up 2 bases and J gave up 6 bases; unmatched junction bases: 15. There are 18 residues in the CDR3. This chain connects TRBV10-3 to TRBJ2-4; TRBD2 aligns across 8 bases. This clonotype was obtained from a man aged 80 or over in good health. Sequencing input: blood. CDR3 sequence reads: CAISENVETSESRNIQYF. For the CDR3, the DNA is TGTGCCATCAGTGAGAACGTAGAGACTAGCGAGTCAAGAAACATTCAGTACTTC.